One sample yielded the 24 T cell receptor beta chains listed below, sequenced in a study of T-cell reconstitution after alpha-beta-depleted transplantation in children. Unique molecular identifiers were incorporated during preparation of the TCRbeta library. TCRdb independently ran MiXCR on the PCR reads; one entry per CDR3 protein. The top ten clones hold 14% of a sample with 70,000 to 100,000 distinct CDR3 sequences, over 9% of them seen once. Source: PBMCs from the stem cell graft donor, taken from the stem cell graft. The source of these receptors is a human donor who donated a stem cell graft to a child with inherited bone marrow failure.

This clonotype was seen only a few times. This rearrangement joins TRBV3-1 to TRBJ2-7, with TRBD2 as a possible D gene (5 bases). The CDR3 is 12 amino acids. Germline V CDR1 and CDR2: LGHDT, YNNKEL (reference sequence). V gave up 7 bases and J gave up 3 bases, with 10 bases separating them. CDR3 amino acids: CASKSSNYEQYF. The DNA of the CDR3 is TGTGCCAGCAAGTCTAGCAACTACGAGCAGTACTTC.

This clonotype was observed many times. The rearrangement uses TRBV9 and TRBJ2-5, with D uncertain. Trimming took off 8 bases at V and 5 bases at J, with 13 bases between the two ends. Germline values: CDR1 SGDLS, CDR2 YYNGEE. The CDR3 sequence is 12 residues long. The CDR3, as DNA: TGTGCCAGTTTGGTTTGGGTTGAGACCCAGTACTTC. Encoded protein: CASLVWVETQYF.

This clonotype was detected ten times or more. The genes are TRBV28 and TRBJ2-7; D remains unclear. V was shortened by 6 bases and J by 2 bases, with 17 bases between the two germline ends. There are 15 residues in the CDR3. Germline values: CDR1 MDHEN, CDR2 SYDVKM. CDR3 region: CASRASLDVTYEQYF. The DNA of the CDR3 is TGTGCCAGCAGAGCGTCCCTCGACGTAACCTACGAGCAGTACTTC.

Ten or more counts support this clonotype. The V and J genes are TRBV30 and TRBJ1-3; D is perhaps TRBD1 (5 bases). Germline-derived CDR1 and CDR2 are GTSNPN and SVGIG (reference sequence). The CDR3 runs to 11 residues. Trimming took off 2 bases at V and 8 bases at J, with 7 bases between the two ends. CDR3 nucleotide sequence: TGTGCCTGGAGTTGGGGGGACACCATATATTTT. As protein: CAWSWGDTIYF.

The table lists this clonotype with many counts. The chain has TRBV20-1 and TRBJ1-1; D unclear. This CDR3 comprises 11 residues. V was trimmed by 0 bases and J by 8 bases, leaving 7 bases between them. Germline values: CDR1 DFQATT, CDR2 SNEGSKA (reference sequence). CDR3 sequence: CSAREGSEAFF. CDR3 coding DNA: TGCAGTGCTAGAGAAGGATCAGAAGCTTTCTTT.

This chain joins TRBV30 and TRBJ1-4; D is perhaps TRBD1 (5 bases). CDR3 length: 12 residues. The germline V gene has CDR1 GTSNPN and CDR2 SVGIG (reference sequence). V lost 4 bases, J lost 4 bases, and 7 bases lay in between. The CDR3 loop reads CAWNGGNEKLFF. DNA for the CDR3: TGTGCCTGGAACGGGGGTAATGAAAAACTGTTTTTT.

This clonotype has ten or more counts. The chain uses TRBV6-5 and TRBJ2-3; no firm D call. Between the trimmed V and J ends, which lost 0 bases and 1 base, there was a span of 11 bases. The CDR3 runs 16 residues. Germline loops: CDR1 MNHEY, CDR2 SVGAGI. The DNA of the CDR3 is TGTGCCAGCAGTTACTCGGCACGCATGGGCACAGATACGCAGTATTTT. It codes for CASSYSARMGTDTQYF.

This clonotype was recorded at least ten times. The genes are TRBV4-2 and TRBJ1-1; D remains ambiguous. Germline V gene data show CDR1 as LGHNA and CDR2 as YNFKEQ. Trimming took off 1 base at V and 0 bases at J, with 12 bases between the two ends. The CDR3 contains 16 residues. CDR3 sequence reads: CASSQGFTVMNTEAFF. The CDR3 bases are TGTGCCAGCAGCCAAGGGTTCACAGTGATGAACACTGAAGCTTTCTTT.

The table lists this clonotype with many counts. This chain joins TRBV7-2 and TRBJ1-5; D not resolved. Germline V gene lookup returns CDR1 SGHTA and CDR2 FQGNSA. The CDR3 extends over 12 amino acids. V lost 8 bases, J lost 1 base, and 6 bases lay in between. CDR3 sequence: CASGESNQPQHF. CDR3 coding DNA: TGTGCCAGCGGGGAGAGCAATCAGCCCCAGCATTTT.

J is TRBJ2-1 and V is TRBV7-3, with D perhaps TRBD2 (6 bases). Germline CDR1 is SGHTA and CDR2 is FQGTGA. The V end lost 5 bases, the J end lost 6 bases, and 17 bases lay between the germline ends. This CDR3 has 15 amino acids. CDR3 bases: TGTGCCAGCAGCAGCTGGAGGGCCCTCGGCAATGAGCAGTTCTTC. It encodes CASSSWRALGNEQFF. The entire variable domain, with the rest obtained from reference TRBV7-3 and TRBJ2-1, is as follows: GAGVSQTPSNKVTEKGKYVELRCDPISGHTALYWYRQSLGQGPEFLIYFQGTGAADDSGLPNDRFFAVRPEGSVSTLKIQRTERGDSAVYLCASSSWRALGNEQFFGPGTRLTVL.

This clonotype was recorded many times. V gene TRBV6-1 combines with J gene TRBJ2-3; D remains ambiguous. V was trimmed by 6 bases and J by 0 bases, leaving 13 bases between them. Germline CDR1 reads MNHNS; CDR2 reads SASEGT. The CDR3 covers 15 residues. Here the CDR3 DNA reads TGTGCCAGCAGGCCGCAGAGACCTAGCACAGATACGCAGTATTTT. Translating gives CASRPQRPSTDTQYF.

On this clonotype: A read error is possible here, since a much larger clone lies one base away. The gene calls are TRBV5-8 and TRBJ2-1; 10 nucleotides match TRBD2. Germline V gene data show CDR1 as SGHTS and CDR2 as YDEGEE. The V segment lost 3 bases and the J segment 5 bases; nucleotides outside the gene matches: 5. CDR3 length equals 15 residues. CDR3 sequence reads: CASSYGLAANNEQFF. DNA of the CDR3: TGTGCCAGCAGCTACGGACTAGCGGCGAACAATGAGCAGTTCTTC.

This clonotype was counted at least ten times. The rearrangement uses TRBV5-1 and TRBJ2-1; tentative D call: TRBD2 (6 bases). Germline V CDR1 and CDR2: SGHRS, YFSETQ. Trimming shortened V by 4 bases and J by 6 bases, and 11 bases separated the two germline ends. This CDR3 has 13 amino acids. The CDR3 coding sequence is TGCGCCAGCAGCGGGGACTTGCCCAATGAGCAGTTCTTC. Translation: CASSGDLPNEQFF.

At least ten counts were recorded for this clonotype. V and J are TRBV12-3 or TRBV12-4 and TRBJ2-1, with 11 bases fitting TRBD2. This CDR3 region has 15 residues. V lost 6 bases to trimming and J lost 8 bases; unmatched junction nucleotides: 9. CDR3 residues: CASSRTSGLGDEQFF. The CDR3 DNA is TGTGCCAGCAGCAGGACTAGCGGGTTGGGCGATGAGCAGTTCTTC.

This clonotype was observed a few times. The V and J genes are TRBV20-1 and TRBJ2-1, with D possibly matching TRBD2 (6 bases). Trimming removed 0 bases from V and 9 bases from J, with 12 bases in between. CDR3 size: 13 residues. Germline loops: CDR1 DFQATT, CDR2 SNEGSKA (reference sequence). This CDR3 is CSARDRRGGEQFF. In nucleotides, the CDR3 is TGCAGTGCTAGAGATCGGAGGGGCGGTGAGCAGTTCTTC.

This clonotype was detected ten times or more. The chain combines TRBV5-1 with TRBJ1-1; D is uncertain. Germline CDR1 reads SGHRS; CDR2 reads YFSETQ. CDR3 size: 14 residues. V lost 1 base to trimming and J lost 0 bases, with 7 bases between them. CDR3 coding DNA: TGCGCCAGCAGCTTGACAGTCCTGAACACTGAAGCTTTCTTT. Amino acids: CASSLTVLNTEAFF.

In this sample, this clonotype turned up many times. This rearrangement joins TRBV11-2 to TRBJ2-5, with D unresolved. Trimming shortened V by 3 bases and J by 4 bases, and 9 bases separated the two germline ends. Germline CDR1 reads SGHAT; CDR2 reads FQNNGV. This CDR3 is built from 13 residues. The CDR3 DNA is TGTGCCAGCAGCTTTAGCAGCCGAGAGACCCAGTACTTC. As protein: CASSFSSRETQYF.

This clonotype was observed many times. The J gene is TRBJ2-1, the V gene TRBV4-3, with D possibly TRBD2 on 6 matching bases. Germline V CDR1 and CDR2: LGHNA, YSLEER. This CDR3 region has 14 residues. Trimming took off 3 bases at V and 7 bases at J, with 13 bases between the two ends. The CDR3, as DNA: TGCGCCAGCAGCCAGTTCGGGGGAGGAAATGAGCAGTTCTTC. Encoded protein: CASSQFGGGNEQFF.

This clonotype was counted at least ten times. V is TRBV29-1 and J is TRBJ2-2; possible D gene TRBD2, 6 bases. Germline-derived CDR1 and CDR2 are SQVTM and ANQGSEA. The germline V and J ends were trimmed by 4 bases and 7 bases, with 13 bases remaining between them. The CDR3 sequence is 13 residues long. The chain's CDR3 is CSVVRGIGGELFF. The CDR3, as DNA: TGCAGCGTTGTCCGGGGGATCGGCGGGGAGCTGTTTTTT.

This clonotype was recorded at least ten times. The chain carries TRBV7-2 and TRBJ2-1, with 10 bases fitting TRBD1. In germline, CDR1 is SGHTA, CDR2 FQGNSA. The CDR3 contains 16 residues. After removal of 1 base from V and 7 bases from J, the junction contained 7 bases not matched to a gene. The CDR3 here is CASSLEPGQGTNEQFF. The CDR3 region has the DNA TGTGCCAGCAGCTTAGAACCGGGACAGGGGACGAATGAGCAGTTCTTC. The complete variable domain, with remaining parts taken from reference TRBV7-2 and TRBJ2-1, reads GAGVSQSPSNKVTEKGKDVELRCDPISGHTALYWYRQSLGQGLEFLIYFQGNSAPDKSGLPSDRFSAERTGGSVSTLTIQRTQQEDSAVYLCASSLEPGQGTNEQFFGPGTRLTVL.

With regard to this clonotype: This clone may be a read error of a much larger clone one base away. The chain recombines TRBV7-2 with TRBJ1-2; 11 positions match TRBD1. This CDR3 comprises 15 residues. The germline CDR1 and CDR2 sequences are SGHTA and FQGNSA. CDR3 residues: CASGLEGQGAWSYTF. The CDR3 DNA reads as TGTGCCAGCGGCTTAGAAGGACAGGGGGCCTGGAGCTACACCTTC.

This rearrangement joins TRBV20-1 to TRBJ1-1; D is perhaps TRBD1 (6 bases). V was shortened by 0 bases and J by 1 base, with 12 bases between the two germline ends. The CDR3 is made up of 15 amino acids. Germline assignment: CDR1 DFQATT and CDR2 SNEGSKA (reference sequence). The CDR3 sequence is CSARDPRGGNTEAFF. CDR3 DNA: TGCAGTGCTAGAGATCCCAGGGGAGGGAACACTGAAGCTTTCTTT.

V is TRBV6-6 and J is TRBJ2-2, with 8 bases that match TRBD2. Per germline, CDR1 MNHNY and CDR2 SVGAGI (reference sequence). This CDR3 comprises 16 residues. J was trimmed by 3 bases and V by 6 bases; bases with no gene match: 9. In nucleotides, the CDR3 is TGTGCCAGCAGCTCCCTCGGGGGGGCCGACACCGGGGAGCTGTTTTTT. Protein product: CASSSLGGADTGELFF.

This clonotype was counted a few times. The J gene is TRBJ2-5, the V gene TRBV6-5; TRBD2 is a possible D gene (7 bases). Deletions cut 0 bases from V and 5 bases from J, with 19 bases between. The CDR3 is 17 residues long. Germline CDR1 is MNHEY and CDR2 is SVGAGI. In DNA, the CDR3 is TGTGCCAGCAGTTACTCGTATCTCCGGGGGGCCGGGGAGACCCAGTACTTC. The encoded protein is CASSYSYLRGAGETQYF.